This T cell receptor (beta chain) was sequenced during a study of post-analysis software for immune sequencing data. Regarding the study as a whole: TRBV5-6, TRBV5-1 and TRBV20-1 were among roughly five TRBV segments more frequent in patients than controls.

Every TCR beta cDNA library bore unique molecular identifiers. TCRdb passed the PCR reads through MiXCR, listing each CDR3 protein once. The sample yields some 450,000 distinct CDR3 sequences, approximately 46% seen once. The CDR3 extends over 14 amino acids. The V and J ends lost 5 bases and 15 bases, in that order; junction bases with no gene match: 14. Germline lookup yields CDR1 SEHNR and CDR2 FQNEAQ (reference sequence). With respect to this clonotype: Its antigen remains unidentified.

Sequencing used blood. The TCR originated in a girl aged 5-17 years with multiple sclerosis. The chain links TRBV7-9 to TRBJ2-4; TRBD2 aligns across 9 bases. Here the CDR3 DNA reads TGTGCCAGCAGCCCCTCGGCGGTAGCGGGAGTGGGGTACTTC. Its protein is CASSPSAVAGVGYF.